This T cell receptor (beta chain) came from a study of breast tumors, draining lymph nodes, adjacent tissues. Study-wide results and limits: The lymph node origin of tumor T cells was framed as consistent with a hypothesis, not demonstrated. Luminal-like breast cancer showed significantly higher tumor–nontumor repertoire similarity than basal-like.

TCRdb used MiXCR to reprocess the multiplex PCR reads, holding one entry per CDR3 protein. The repertoire holds approximately 45,000 distinct CDR3 sequences, with 23% as singletons. CDR3 size: 13 residues. V lost 7 bases and J 1 base, leaving 10 bases between the germline ends. Germline V gene data show CDR1 as SQVTM and CDR2 as ANQGSEA. This clonotype occurred a few times. The antigen remains undetermined. Sequencing was performed on breast tumor tissue. The rearrangement links TRBV29-1 to TRBJ2-2, with D possibly matching TRBD1 (5 bases). The origin of this receptor is a female donor with breast cancer. Some clones in this sample may be carry-over from other donors' samples. The CDR3 reads CSAGHGNTGELFF. CDR3 nucleotide sequence: TGCAGCGCCGGACACGGGAACACCGGGGAGCTGTTTTTT.